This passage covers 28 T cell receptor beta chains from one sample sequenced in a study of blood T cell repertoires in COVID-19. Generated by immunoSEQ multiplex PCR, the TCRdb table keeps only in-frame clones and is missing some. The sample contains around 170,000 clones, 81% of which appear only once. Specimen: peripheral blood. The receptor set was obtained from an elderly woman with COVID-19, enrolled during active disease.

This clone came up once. CDR3 sequence reads: CATGSRYGYTF. DNA of the CDR3: TGTGCCACCGGGAGCAGGTACGGCTACACCTTC. The chain recombines TRBV9 with TRBJ1-2; D ambiguous. The germline V gene has CDR1 SGDLS and CDR2 YYNGEE. The CDR3 is 11 amino acids. V shed 9 bases and J shed 8 bases, with 14 bases lying between them.

CDR3 loop: CASRLSPGLAGGPSYEQYF. Here the CDR3 DNA reads TGCGCCAGCAGGTTATCACCGGGACTAGCGGGAGGCCCCTCCTACGAGCAGTACTTC. V gene TRBV5-1 combines with J gene TRBJ2-5, with TRBD2 matching 15 bases. The J call may be faulty, since TRBJ2-7 better matches the DNA end. The germline CDR1 and CDR2 sequences are SGHRS and YFSETQ. The CDR3 runs to 19 residues.

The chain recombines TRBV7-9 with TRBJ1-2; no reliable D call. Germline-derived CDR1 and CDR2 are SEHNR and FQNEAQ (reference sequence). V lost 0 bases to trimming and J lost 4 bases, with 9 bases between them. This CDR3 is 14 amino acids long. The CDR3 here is CASSLAQEFYGYTF. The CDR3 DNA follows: TGTGCCAGCAGCTTAGCGCAGGAATTCTATGGCTACACCTTC.

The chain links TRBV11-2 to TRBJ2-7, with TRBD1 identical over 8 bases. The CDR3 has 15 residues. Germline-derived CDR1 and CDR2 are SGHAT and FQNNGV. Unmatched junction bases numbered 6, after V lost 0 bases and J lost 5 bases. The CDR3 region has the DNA TGTGCCAGCAGCTTAGACCCGACAGGGGTTAACGAGCAGTACTTC. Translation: CASSLDPTGVNEQYF.

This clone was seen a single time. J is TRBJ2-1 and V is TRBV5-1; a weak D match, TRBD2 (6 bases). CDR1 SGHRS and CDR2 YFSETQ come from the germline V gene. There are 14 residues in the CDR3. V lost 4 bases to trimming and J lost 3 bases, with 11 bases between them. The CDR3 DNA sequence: TGCGCCAGCAGCCTTAGCGGACACTACAATGAGCAGTTCTTC. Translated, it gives CASSLSGHYNEQFF.

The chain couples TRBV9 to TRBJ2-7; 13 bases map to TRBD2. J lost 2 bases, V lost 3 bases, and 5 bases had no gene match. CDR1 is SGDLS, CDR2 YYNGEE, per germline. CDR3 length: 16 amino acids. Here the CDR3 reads CASSASGLAGPYEQYF. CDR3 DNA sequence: TGTGCCAGCAGCGCGTCGGGACTAGCGGGACCCTACGAGCAGTACTTC.

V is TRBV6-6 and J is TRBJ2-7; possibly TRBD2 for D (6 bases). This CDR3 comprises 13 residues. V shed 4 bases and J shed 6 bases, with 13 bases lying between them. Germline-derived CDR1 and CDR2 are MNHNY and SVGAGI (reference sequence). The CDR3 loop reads CASSSAGSGEQYF. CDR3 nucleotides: TGTGCCAGCAGTTCTGCGGGGTCGGGCGAGCAGTACTTC.

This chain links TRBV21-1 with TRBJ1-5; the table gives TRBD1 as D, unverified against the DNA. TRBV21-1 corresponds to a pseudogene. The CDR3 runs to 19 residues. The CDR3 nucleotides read TGTGCCAGCAGCAAATCAAAACCAGAGCACGACAGGGAGGATCAGCCCCAGCATTTT. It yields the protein CASSKSKPEHDREDQPQHF.

CDR3 sequence: CAIRLAGGPGNEQFF. The CDR3 DNA sequence: TGTGCCATCAGGTTAGCGGGAGGGCCGGGGAATGAGCAGTTCTTC. The chain joins TRBV10-3 to TRBJ2-1; 11 nucleotides agree with TRBD2. Germline V gene data show CDR1 as ENHRY and CDR2 as SYGVKD. J was trimmed by 7 bases and V by 6 bases; bases with no gene match: 8. The CDR3 is 15 amino acids.

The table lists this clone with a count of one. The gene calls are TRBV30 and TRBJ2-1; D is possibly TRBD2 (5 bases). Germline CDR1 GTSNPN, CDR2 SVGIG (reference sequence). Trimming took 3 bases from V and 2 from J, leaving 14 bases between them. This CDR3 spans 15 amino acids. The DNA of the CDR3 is TGTGCCTGGAGCCCGCCGGGGAGCGCCTACAATGAGCAGTTCTTC. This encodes CAWSPPGSAYNEQFF.

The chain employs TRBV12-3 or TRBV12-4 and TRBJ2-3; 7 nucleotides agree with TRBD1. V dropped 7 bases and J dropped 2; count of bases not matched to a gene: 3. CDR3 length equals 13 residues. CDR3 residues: CASTGTATDTQYF. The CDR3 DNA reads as TGTGCCAGCACTGGGACAGCCACAGATACGCAGTATTTT.

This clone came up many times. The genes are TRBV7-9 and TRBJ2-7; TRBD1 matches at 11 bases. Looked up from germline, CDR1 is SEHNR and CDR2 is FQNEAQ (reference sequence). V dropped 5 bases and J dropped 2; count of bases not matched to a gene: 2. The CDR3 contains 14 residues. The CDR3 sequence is CASSPGQGAYEQYF. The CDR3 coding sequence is TGTGCCAGCAGCCCGGGACAGGGGGCCTACGAGCAGTACTTC.

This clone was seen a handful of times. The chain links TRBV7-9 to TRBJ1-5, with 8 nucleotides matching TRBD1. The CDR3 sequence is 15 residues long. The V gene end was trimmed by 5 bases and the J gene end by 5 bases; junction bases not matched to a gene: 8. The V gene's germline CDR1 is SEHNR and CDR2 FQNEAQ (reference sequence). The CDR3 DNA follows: TGTGCCAGCAGCCCAATAGGACAGGGCGATCAGCCCCAGCATTTT. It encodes CASSPIGQGDQPQHF.

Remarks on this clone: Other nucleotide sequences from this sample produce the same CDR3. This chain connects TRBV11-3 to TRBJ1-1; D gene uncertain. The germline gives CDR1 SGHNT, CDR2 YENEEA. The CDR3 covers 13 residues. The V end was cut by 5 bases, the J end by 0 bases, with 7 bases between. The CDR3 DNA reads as TGTGCCAGCAGCCTTACAGTGAACACTGAAGCTTTCTTT. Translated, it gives CASSLTVNTEAFF.

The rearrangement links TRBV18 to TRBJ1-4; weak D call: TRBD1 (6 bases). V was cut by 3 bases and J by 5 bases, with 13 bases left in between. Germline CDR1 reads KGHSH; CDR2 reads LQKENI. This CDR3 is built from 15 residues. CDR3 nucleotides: TGTGCCAGCTCACCGAGACAGGACCAAAATGAAAAACTGTTTTTT. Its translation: CASSPRQDQNEKLFF.

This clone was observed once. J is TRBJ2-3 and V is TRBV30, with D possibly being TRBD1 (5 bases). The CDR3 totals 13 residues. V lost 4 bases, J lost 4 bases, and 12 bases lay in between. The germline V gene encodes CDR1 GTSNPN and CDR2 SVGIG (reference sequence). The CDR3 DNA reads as TGTGCCTGGACGCAGGGATGGGCAGATACGCAGTATTTT. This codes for CAWTQGWADTQYF.

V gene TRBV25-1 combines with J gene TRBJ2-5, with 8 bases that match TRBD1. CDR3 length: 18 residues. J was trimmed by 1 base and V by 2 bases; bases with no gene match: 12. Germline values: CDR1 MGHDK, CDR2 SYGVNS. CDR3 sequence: CASSEMTRGLVGQETQYF. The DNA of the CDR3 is TGTGCCAGCAGTGAAATGACCAGGGGGCTGGTGGGCCAAGAGACCCAGTACTTC. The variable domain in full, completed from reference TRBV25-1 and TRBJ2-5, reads EADIYQTPRYLVIGTGKKITLECSQTMGHDKMYWYQQDPGMELHLIHYSYGVNSTEKGDLSSESTVSRIRTEHFPLTLESARPSHTSQYLCASSEMTRGLVGQETQYFGPGTRLLVL.

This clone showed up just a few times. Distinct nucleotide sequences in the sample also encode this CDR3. The CDR3 loop is CASSEQGAGEQYF. The CDR3 nucleotides are TGTGCCAGCAGTGAACAGGGGGCCGGCGAGCAGTACTTC. The J gene is TRBJ2-7, the V gene TRBV2; TRBD1 matches at 8 bases. CDR3 size: 13 residues. Germline values: CDR1 SNHLY, CDR2 FYNNEI. With 2 bases clipped from V and 6 bases from J, the junction kept 3 bases outside the gene matches.

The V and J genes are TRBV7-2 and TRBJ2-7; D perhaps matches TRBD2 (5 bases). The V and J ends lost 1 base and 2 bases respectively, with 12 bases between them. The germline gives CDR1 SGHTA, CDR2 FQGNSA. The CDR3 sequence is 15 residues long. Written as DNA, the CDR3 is TGTGCCAGCAGCTTAGAGGCTAGCACCCCCTACGAGCAGTACTTC. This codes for CASSLEASTPYEQYF.

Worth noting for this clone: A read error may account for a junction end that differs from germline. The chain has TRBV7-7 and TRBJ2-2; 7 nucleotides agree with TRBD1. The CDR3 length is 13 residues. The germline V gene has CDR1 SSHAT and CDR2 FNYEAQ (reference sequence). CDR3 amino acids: CASSYQGAGELFF. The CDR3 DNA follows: TGTGCTAGCAGCTATCAGGGGGCCGGGGAGCTGTTTTTT.

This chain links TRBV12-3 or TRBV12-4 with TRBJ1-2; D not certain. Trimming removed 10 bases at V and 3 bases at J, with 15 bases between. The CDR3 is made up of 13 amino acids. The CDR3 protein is CATDSPGDYGYTF. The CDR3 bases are TGTGCCACCGACTCCCCCGGAGACTATGGCTACACCTTC.

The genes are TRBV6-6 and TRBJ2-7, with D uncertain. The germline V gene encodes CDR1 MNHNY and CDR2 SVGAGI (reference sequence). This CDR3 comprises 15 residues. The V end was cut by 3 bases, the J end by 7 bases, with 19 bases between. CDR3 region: CASSYVQAPDVEQYF. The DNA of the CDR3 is TGTGCCAGCAGTTATGTGCAGGCCCCCGACGTGGAGCAGTACTTC.

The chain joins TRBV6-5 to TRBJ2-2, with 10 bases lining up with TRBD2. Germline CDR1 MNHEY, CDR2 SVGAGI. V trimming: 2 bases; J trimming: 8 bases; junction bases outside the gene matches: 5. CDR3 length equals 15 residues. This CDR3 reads CASSYVAGGIGELFF. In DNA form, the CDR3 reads TGTGCCAGCAGTTACGTAGCGGGGGGAATTGGGGAGCTGTTTTTT.

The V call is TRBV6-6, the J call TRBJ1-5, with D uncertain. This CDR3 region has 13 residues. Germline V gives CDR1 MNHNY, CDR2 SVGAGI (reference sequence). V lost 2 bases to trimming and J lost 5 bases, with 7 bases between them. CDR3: CASSYIEYQPQHF. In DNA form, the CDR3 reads TGTGCCAGCAGTTACATAGAGTATCAGCCCCAGCATTTT.

Here the CDR3 reads CASSLVGEDTEAFF. Written as DNA, the CDR3 is TGTGCCAGCAGCTTAGTGGGGGAGGACACTGAAGCTTTCTTT. The V call is TRBV11-3, the J call TRBJ1-1, with TRBD1 as a possible D gene (5 bases). The CDR3 is made up of 14 amino acids. V lost 1 base and J 3 bases, leaving 9 bases between the germline ends. The germline CDR1 and CDR2 sequences are SGHNT and YENEEA.

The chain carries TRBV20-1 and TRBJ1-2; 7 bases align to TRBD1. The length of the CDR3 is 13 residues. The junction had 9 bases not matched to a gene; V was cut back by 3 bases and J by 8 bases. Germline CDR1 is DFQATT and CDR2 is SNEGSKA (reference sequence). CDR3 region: CSASTGQPKGYTF. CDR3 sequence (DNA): TGCAGTGCTAGTACGGGACAGCCCAAAGGCTACACCTTC.

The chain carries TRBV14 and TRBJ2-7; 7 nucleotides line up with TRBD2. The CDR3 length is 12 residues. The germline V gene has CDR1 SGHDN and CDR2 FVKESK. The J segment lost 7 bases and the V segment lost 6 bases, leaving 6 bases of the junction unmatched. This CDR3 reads CASRRQGGEQYF. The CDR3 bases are TGTGCCAGCAGAAGGCAGGGAGGGGAGCAGTACTTC.

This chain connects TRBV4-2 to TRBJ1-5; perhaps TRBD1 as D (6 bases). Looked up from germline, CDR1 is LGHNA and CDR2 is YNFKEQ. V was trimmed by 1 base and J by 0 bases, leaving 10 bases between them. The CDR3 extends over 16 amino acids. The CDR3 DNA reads TGTGCCAGCAGCCAAGGGGTACAGGGTAGCAATCAGCCCCAGCATTTT. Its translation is CASSQGVQGSNQPQHF.